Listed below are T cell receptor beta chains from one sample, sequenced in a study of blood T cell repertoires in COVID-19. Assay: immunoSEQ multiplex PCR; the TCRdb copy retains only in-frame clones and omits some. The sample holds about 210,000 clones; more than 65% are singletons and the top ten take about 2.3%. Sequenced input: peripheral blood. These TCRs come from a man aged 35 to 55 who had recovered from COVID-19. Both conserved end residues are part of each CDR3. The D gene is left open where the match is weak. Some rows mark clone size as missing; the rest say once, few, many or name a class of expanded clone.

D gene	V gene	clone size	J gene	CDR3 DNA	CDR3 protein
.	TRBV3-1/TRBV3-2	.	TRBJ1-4	TGTGCCAGCAGACCGAGGGGGATTGGTGAAAAACTGTTTTTT	CASRPRGIGEKLFF
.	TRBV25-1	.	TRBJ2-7	TGTGCCAGCAGCCCCTTTGGTGCGGGAAACGGGTACGAGCAGTACTTC	CASSPFGAGNGYEQYF
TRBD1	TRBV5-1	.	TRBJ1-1	TGCGCCAGCAGCCCGTACAGGGGCGACAACACTGAAGCTTTCTTT	CASSPYRGDNTEAFF
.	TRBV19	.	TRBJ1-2	TGTGCCAGTAGTATAGGGGACACTACTTCTGGCTACACCTTC	CASSIGDTTSGYTF
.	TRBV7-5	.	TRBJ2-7	TGTGCCAGAAGCCCAGACAGACCCGCCACCTACTTC	CARSPDRPATYF
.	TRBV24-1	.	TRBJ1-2	TGTGCCACCAGTAAGACAGGAAACGGGGGCTACACCTTC	CATSKTGNGGYTF
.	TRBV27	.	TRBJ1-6	TGTGCCAGCAGTCGTAATCAGTCACCCCTCCACTTT	CASSRNQSPLHF
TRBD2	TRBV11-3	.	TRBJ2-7	TGTGCCAGCAGCTTAGGGCTAGCGGAGTACGAGCAGTACTTC	CASSLGLAEYEQYF
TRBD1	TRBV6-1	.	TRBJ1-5	TGTGCCAGCAGTGAACGTAAGACAGGGACTCAGCCCCAGCATTTT	CASSERKTGTQPQHF
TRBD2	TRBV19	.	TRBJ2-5	TGTGCCAGTAGTCCGTTGACTAGCTCCGAAGAGACCCAGTACTTC	CASSPLTSSEETQYF
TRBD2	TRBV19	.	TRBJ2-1	TGTGCCAGTAGTATATACAGCGGGGGGACTGATGTGCAGTTCTTC	CASSIYSGGTDVQFF
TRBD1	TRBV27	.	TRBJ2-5	TGTGCCAGCAGTCGCCGGGACAGGGGAATCTCGGAGACCCAGTACTTC	CASSRRDRGISETQYF
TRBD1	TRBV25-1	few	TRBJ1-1	TGTGCCAGCAGTGAGGGCGGGACAGAATACACTGAAGCTTTCTTT	CASSEGGTEYTEAFF
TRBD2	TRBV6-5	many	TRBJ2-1	TGTGCCAGCAGGGAGCGGGAGCCCCTGGGTGAGCAGTTCTTC	CASREREPLGEQFF
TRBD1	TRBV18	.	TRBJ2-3	TGTGCCAGCTCCCCCCGGGGACAGGGGAGAGATACGCAGTATTTT	CASSPRGQGRDTQYF
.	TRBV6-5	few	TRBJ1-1	TGTGCCAGCAGTTCCTTCTCTCAGGGTTCTGAAGCTTTCTTT	CASSSFSQGSEAFF
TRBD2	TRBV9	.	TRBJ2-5	TGTGCCAGCATCGGACGTAGCGGGGATCAAGAGACCCAGTACTTC	CASIGRSGDQETQYF
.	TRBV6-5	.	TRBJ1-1	TGTGCCAGCAGTAACCGACACGACATCCAGACTGAAGCTTTCTTT	CASSNRHDIQTEAFF
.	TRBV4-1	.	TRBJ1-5	TGCGCCAGCAGCCCAATGACAGTAGTCAATCAGCCCCAGCATTTT	CASSPMTVVNQPQHF
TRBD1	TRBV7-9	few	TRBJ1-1	TGTGCCAGCACCTCGGACAGGGAGGGCACTGAAGCTTTCTTT	CASTSDREGTEAFF
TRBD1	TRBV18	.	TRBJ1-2	TGTGCCAGCTCCGCGGGACAGGAGTATGGCTACACCTTC	CASSAGQEYGYTF
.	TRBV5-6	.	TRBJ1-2	TGTGCCAGCAGCTATGGACAGCGTGGGGGCTATGGCTACACCTTC	CASSYGQRGGYGYTF
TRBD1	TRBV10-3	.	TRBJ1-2	TGTGCCATCAGTGATGGGGACAGGGTTTATGGCTACACCTTC	CAISDGDRVYGYTF
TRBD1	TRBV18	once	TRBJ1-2	TGTGCCAGCTCACGGGAGACAGGGCCAAGCTATGGCTACACCTTC	CASSRETGPSYGYTF
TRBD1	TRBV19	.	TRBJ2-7	TGTGCCAGTAGTATAGATACAGACAGGGGGAGAGCCTACGAGCAGTACTTC	CASSIDTDRGRAYEQYF
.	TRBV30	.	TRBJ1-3	TGTGCCTGGAGTATCATGAGGGGAAACACCATATATTTT	CAWSIMRGNTIYF
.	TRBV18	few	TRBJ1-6	TGTGCCAGCTCACCGATGGGGGGTAATAATTCACCCCTCCACTTT	CASSPMGGNNSPLHF
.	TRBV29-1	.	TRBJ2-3	TGCAGCGTTGAAGACCAGTTAGATACGCAGTATTTT	CSVEDQLDTQYF
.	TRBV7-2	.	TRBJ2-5	TGTGCCAGCAGCTTATCTTCAGAGGCCCAGTACTTC	CASSLSSEAQYF
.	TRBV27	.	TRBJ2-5	TGTGCCAGCAGTTTTGTAAGGGGACAAGAGACCCAGTACTTC	CASSFVRGQETQYF
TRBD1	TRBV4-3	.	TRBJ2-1	TGCGCCAGCAGCCGCGGACAGGGCGATGAGCAGTTCTTC	CASSRGQGDEQFF
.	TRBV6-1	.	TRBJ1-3	TGTGCCAGCAGTGAACGCGTGATCTCTGGAAACACCATATATTTT	CASSERVISGNTIYF
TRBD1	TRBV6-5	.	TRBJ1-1	TGTGCCAGCAGTCTAAAAGGGGGCCGAACTGAAGCTTTCTTT	CASSLKGGRTEAFF
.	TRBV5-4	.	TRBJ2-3	TGTGCCAGCAGCTTGGGGGGAGCGGTACGCACAGATACGCAGTATTTT	CASSLGGAVRTDTQYF
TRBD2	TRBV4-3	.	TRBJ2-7	TGCGCCAGCAGCCAGGGGGCGGGGGGTACTGCCTACGAGCAGTACTTC	CASSQGAGGTAYEQYF
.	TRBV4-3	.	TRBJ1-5	TGCGCCAGCAGCCAAGAGGGGGGGGGCCAGCCCCAGCATTTT	CASSQEGGGQPQHF